The 5 T cell receptor beta chains below were found in one sample sequenced in a study of T-cell reconstitution after alpha-beta-depleted transplantation in children. This sample's TCRbeta library carried unique molecular identifier barcodes. TCRdb redid the calling of the PCR reads with MiXCR, one entry per CDR3 protein. The sample has about 600,000 distinct CDR3 sequences; approximately 10% are singletons. Source: PBMCs from the stem cell graft donor, taken from the stem cell graft. Receptors were obtained from a human donor who donated a stem cell graft to a child with acute myeloid leukemia.

The V gene is TRBV20-1, the J gene TRBJ1-2; the D gene is possibly TRBD1 (6 bases). V shed 2 bases and J shed 8 bases, with 12 bases lying between them. This CDR3 has 12 amino acids. The germline CDR1 and CDR2 sequences are DFQATT and SNEGSKA (reference sequence). For the CDR3, the DNA is TGCAGTGCTAGAAAGGACAGTGGCGGCTACACCTTC. The encoded protein is CSARKDSGGYTF.

This clonotype was picked up many times. This rearrangement joins TRBV11-1 to TRBJ2-2; D perhaps matches TRBD1 (6 bases). The length of the CDR3 is 13 residues. V gave up 4 bases and J gave up 6 bases, with 9 bases separating them. Looked up from germline, CDR1 is SGHAT and CDR2 is FQDESV (reference sequence). The CDR3: CASSSKGAGELFF. CDR3 nucleotide sequence: TGTGCCAGCAGCTCCAAGGGGGCCGGGGAGCTGTTTTTT. The full variable domain, completed using reference TRBV11-1 and TRBJ2-2, is EAEVAQSPRYKITEKSQAVAFWCDPISGHATLYWYRQILGQGPELLVQFQDESVVDDSQLPKDRFSAERLKGVDSTLKIQPAELGDSAMYLCASSSKGAGELFFGEGSRLTVL.

On this clonotype: The germline gene is not matched at one end of the junction; a read error may be the cause. This chain uses TRBV2 with TRBJ1-1, with 7 bases aligning to TRBD1. The CDR3 is 12 residues long. Looked up from germline, CDR1 is SNHLY and CDR2 is FYNNEI. In nucleotides, the CDR3 is TGTGCCAACAGTCGACAGGGAAGTAGCGCTTTCTTT. This encodes CANSRQGSSAFF.

This clonotype was seen repeatedly, ten times or more. The chain is built from TRBV5-1 and TRBJ2-2; D ambiguous. The CDR3 spans 13 residues. From germline, CDR1 is SGHRS and CDR2 YFSETQ. V was clipped by 0 bases and J by 6 bases, with 6 bases between them. DNA of the CDR3: TGCGCCAGCAGCTTGGGGACCGCCGGGGAGCTGTTTTTT. Encoded protein: CASSLGTAGELFF.

This clonotype was detected many times. The genes are TRBV20-1 and TRBJ2-4; 7 bases agree with TRBD2. Germline CDR1 reads DFQATT; CDR2 reads SNEGSKA (reference sequence). V trimming: 4 bases; J trimming: 6 bases; junction bases outside the gene matches: 0. This CDR3 spans 11 amino acids. The DNA of the CDR3 is TGCAGTGCTACTAGCGGAAACATTCAGTACTTC. Protein: CSATSGNIQYF.